Here is one T cell receptor (beta chain) with its context. The antigen it recognizes is unknown. Base qualities are missing; no much larger clone stands one base away. This sample was taken from a study of blood T cell repertoires in COVID-19 (dated by TCRdb to 2020 to 2021). Study-wide context: Samples covering the acute and convalescent phases of COVID-19 were provided by collaborators in the United States, Italy and Spain. The prospective study material was composed of cDNA or gDNA derived from T cells, B-cell-depleted T cells, or PBMCs. Subjects who had been exposed to COVID-19, were actively infected with it, or had recovered from it provided the deeply sampled blood TCRbeta repertoires that made up the dataset. A freely available public database, intended as a resource for researchers studying the immune response to SARS-CoV-2, is where the repertoires were released. Samples were obtained from the ongoing ImmuneRACE study (first 160 participants) and from 950 to 1,500 subjects provided by 6 global collaborators. Nearly every sample came with metadata listing a de-identified subject ID, COVID-19 status, age in years and sex. Where HLA class I and class II types were available, the types were taken from metadata supplied by the sample provider, not from assay-based typing.

The germline V gene specifies SGDLS as CDR1 and YYNGEE as CDR2. Spanning cysteine to phenylalanine, the CDR3 consists of 15 amino acids. Solely the CDR3 DNA is kept, with 45 bases framed from the first base. Trimming takes 1 base off V and 4 bases off J; junction bases not matched to a gene: 6. The immunoSEQ Assay, a bias-controlled multiplex PCR, was used to amplify TCRbeta CDR3 regions from genomic DNA. Concerning the study's data processing: The number of nucleated cells in each sample was estimated from the amplification of reference gene primers within the assay. To quantify the absolute abundance of each unique TCRbeta CDR3 rearrangement, sequence reads were collapsed and filtered. For each sample, productive Simpson clonality was calculated as the square root of Simpson's diversity index across productive rearrangements. Entries here come from immuneACCESS through TCRdb and include only in-frame sequences with V and J called. Some clones fail to appear in such tables; in the studies checked, an unresolved V gene covers under half of the shortfall, and the cause of the remainder is unknown. That table gives V, J and clone size, and the DNA gave D and trimming. In this sample the table shows around 100,000 clones, over 75% of which occur a single time. In total, the top ten clones hold more than 5% of the sample.

The full study reports these points: Clinical and demographic metadata were provided uncurated, with the amount varying by source and participant.

Whole blood was collected in K2EDTA tubes by collaborating institutions according to the institutions' own protocols. For TCRbeta analysis, collaborators shipped samples in one of three forms: frozen whole blood, isolated PBMCs, or DNA extracted from either of those sample types. The receptor chain draws on TRBV9 and TRBJ2-3, with 7 bases matching TRBD1. The source is a human donor in a cohort sampled during active COVID-19. The sample comprised peripheral blood. At the DNA level, the sequence is TGTGCCAGCAGCGTATACAGGGGTTCATCAGATACGCAGTATTTT. Translation gives CASSVYRGSSDTQYF.